This is a list of T cell receptor beta chains from one sample in a study of blood T cell repertoires in COVID-19. Measured with immunoSEQ multiplex PCR; TCRdb has only the in-frame clones, and not every one. The sample includes more than 200,000 clones, 88% of them seen just once. Sequenced sample: peripheral blood. Every receptor here comes from a man in his 70s with acute or convalescent COVID-19. Each CDR3 is given with its conserved first and last residue. The D gene is left open where the match is weak. Clone size is stated in some rows and not others, as once, few, many or a class when expanded.

J gene,V gene,D gene,clone size,CDR3 protein,CDR3 DNA
TRBJ1-4,TRBV4-3,NA,NA,CASSQDWGATNEKLFF,TGCGCCAGCAGCCAAGATTGGGGGGCAACTAATGAAAAACTGTTTTTT
TRBJ2-7,TRBV7-3,TRBD1,NA,CATGTGLYEQYF,TGTGCCACCGGGACAGGGCTCTACGAGCAGTACTTC
TRBJ2-7,TRBV9,TRBD1,NA,CASSVGQGVGEQYF,TGTGCCAGCAGCGTAGGACAGGGTGTGGGCGAGCAGTACTTC
TRBJ2-3,TRBV28,TRBD1,NA,CASRPRRTGSTTDTQYF,TGTGCCAGCAGACCCCGACGGACAGGGAGTACGACAGATACGCAGTATTTT
TRBJ1-5,TRBV3-1/TRBV3-2,NA,NA,CASSQGTGTGQPQHF,TGTGCCAGCAGCCAAGGAACAGGGACGGGTCAGCCCCAGCATTTT
TRBJ1-1,TRBV3-1/TRBV3-2,TRBD1,NA,CASSQDLGQGVGTEAFF,TGTGCCAGCAGCCAAGATTTGGGACAGGGGGTCGGAACTGAAGCTTTCTTT
TRBJ1-2,TRBV6-5,NA,NA,CASRGASYYGYTF,TGTGCCAGCAGAGGGGCCTCGTACTATGGCTACACCTTC
TRBJ2-1,TRBV7-2,TRBD2,once,CASSLAMGLANEQFF,TGTGCCAGCAGCTTAGCGATGGGACTAGCGAATGAGCAGTTCTTC
TRBJ1-1,TRBV29-1,TRBD1,NA,CSSSRGQGAEAFF,TGCAGCTCCTCGAGGGGGCAGGGGGCTGAAGCTTTCTTT
TRBJ1-1,TRBV7-2,NA,NA,CASSLVAQNTEAFF,TGTGCCAGCAGCTTAGTAGCGCAGAACACTGAAGCTTTCTTT
TRBJ1-6,TRBV27,TRBD1,NA,CASSPSDRPNSPLHF,TGTGCCAGCAGTCCGTCGGACAGGCCCAATTCACCCCTCCACTTT
TRBJ1-5,TRBV28,NA,NA,CASSLLSGGSNQPQHF,TGTGCCAGCAGCCTCCTGTCGGGGGGGAGTAATCAGCCCCAGCATTTT
TRBJ1-4,TRBV7-3,NA,once,CASSYETPTNEKLFF,TGTGCCAGCAGCTATGAGACACCAACTAATGAAAAACTGTTTTTT
TRBJ2-3,TRBV7-3,TRBD2,NA,CASSFLAGGGDTQYF,TGTGCCAGCAGCTTTCTAGCGGGAGGGGGGGATACGCAGTATTTT
TRBJ2-5,TRBV6-1,TRBD1,NA,CASSEIKTGIYQETQYF,TGTGCCAGCAGTGAAATTAAGACAGGGATATACCAAGAGACCCAGTACTTC
TRBJ2-3,TRBV4-1,TRBD1,NA,CASSVRQGASTDTQYF,TGCGCCAGCAGCGTTCGACAGGGGGCTAGCACAGATACGCAGTATTTT
TRBJ2-7,TRBV5-4,TRBD2,NA,CASSSGLAGTYEQYF,TGTGCCAGCAGCTCTGGACTAGCGGGGACCTACGAGCAGTACTTC
TRBJ2-1,TRBV2,NA,NA,CASRALNEQFF,TGTGCCAGCCGAGCCTTAAATGAGCAGTTCTTC
TRBJ1-2,TRBV28,TRBD1,NA,CASRWNRGANYGYTF,TGTGCCAGCAGATGGAACAGGGGGGCTAACTATGGCTACACCTTC
TRBJ2-7,TRBV29-1,NA,NA,CSVGDIAYEQYF,TGCAGCGTTGGGGACATTGCCTACGAGCAGTACTTC
TRBJ1-1,TRBV19,NA,NA,CASSPYVMRQLNTEAFF,TGTGCCAGTAGTCCGTATGTTATGAGACAGTTGAACACTGAAGCTTTCTTT
TRBJ1-2,TRBV7-9,TRBD1,NA,CASSPATGGAGYTF,TGTGCCAGCAGCCCAGCTACAGGGGGCGCGGGCTACACCTTC
TRBJ2-5,TRBV30,TRBD1,NA,CAWSRTGETQYF,TGTGCCTGGAGTAGGACAGGGGAGACCCAGTACTTC
TRBJ2-3,TRBV4-1,NA,NA,CASSTQGTDTQYF,TGCGCCAGCAGCACCCAGGGGACAGATACGCAGTATTTT
TRBJ2-2,TRBV7-9,NA,few,CASSFWLGAGELFF,TGTGCCAGCAGCTTTTGGCTGGGCGCCGGGGAGCTGTTTTTT
TRBJ2-2,TRBV5-1,NA,NA,CASSFSSSATGELFF,TGCGCCAGCAGCTTTAGTAGCTCCGCCACCGGGGAGCTGTTTTTT
TRBJ2-1,TRBV5-1,TRBD1,NA,CASSQRGQGSNNEQFF,TGCGCCAGCAGCCAGCGAGGACAGGGGTCTAATAATGAGCAGTTCTTC
TRBJ1-1,TRBV5-1,NA,NA,CASRPGGGFGTEAFF,TGCGCCAGCAGACCGGGAGGCGGGTTTGGGACTGAAGCTTTCTTT
TRBJ2-5,TRBV21-1,NA,NA,CASSKGSCGAGETQYF,TGTGCCAGCAGCAAGGGGTCTTGCGGGGCTGGGGAGACCCAGTACTTC
TRBJ2-7,TRBV6-6,NA,NA,CASTLTGIAYEQYF,TGTGCCAGCACTCTAACAGGGATAGCTTACGAGCAGTACTTC
TRBJ2-1,TRBV6-6,TRBD2,NA,CASSRRASGRSSYNEQFF,TGTGCCAGCAGTCGGAGAGCTAGCGGCCGGAGCTCCTACAATGAGCAGTTCTTC
TRBJ1-4,TRBV3-1/TRBV3-2,NA,NA,CASSLSGSSSVEKLFF,TGTGCCAGCAGCCTTTCGGGAAGCTCCTCGGTGGAAAAACTGTTTTTT
TRBJ2-7,TRBV5-5,TRBD2,NA,CASSLGGSGTSYEQYF,TGTGCCAGCAGCTTGGGGGGATCCGGGACTAGCTACGAGCAGTACTTC
TRBJ1-2,TRBV20-1,NA,NA,CSGTSNYGYTF,TGCAGTGGGACATCAAACTATGGCTACACCTTC
TRBJ2-2,TRBV5-6,NA,NA,CASSPNLGHGELFF,TGTGCCAGCAGCCCCAATCTGGGGCACGGGGAGCTGTTTTTT
TRBJ1-1,TRBV21-1,NA,NA,CASSKAPYWTHQRTEAFF,TGTGCCAGCAGCAAAGCGCCTTACTGGACACACCAGAGGACTGAAGCTTTCTTT
TRBJ2-7,TRBV24-1,NA,NA,CATSDPGSYEQYF,TGTGCCACCAGTGACCCAGGCAGCTACGAGCAGTACTTC
TRBJ2-7,TRBV7-9,NA,NA,CASSPPLDSGYEQYF,TGTGCCAGCAGCCCCCCTTTGGACTCGGGCTACGAGCAGTACTTC
TRBJ1-1,TRBV5-4,TRBD1,NA,CASSPPRGRGVNTEAFF,TGTGCCAGCAGCCCACCAAGGGGGCGCGGGGTGAACACTGAAGCTTTCTTT
TRBJ2-7,TRBV7-2,NA,once,CASSFGQPTYEQYF,TGTGCCAGCAGCTTTGGACAGCCTACCTACGAGCAGTACTTC
TRBJ2-3,TRBV7-9,TRBD2,NA,CASSSGTLSTDTQYF,TGTGCCAGCAGCAGCGGGACTCTGAGTACAGATACGCAGTATTTT
TRBJ2-5,TRBV11-2,NA,NA,CASSFWRAQRETQYF,TGTGCCAGCAGCTTTTGGCGGGCTCAGCGGGAGACCCAGTACTTC
TRBJ2-3,TRBV3-1/TRBV3-2,TRBD2,once,CASSRTSGPTDTQYF,TGTGCCAGCAGCCGGACTAGCGGTCCCACAGATACGCAGTATTTT
TRBJ2-1,TRBV27,TRBD2,NA,CASTPPGGTLFPTGNEQFF,TGTGCCAGCACCCCCCCCGGGGGGACCCTGTTCCCGACCGGTAATGAGCAGTTCTTC
TRBJ1-1,TRBV7-3,NA,few,CASSLQGGTEAFF,TGTGCCAGCAGCCTCCAGGGAGGCACTGAAGCTTTCTTT
TRBJ2-2,TRBV7-2,NA,NA,CASSPGPLGRANTGELFF,TGTGCCAGCAGTCCAGGTCCTTTAGGGCGGGCGAACACCGGGGAGCTGTTTTTT
TRBJ1-6,TRBV5-1,NA,once,CASSLEGDSNSPLHF,TGCGCCAGCAGCTTGGAAGGGGATAGTAATTCACCCCTCCACTTT
TRBJ2-7,TRBV5-1,TRBD1,NA,CASSATGQGADEQYF,TGCGCCAGCAGCGCAACGGGACAGGGGGCGGACGAGCAGTACTTC
TRBJ2-1,TRBV7-2,NA,few,CASSPQSSYNEQFF,TGTGCCAGCAGCCCACAGAGCTCCTACAATGAGCAGTTCTTC
TRBJ2-3,TRBV5-1,NA,NA,CASSFSGSTDTQYF,TGCGCCAGCAGCTTCAGCGGGAGCACAGATACGCAGTATTTT
TRBJ2-5,TRBV5-5,NA,NA,CASTNTPGTLQETQYF,TGTGCCAGCACGAACACCCCCGGGACTTTACAAGAGACCCAGTACTTC
TRBJ1-5,TRBV3-1/TRBV3-2,NA,NA,CASSQAPTGNNQPQHF,TGTGCCAGCAGCCAGGCCCCGACGGGTAACAATCAGCCCCAGCATTTT
TRBJ2-3,TRBV9,NA,NA,CASSVGIGLTKGADTQYF,TGTGCCAGCAGCGTAGGAATAGGACTCACTAAGGGCGCAGATACGCAGTATTTT
TRBJ2-1,TRBV4-3,TRBD2,NA,CASSQEVSGRGEQFF,TGCGCCAGCAGCCAAGAGGTTAGCGGGAGAGGAGAGCAGTTCTTC